The 8 T cell receptor beta chains below were found in one sample sequenced in a study of shared clonotypes between healthy human individuals. Libraries were prepared by immunoSEQ multiplex PCR; TCRdb keeps only in-frame clonotypes and omits some of them. The sample consists of approximately 1.1 million clones, approximately 78% of them appearing once. The sample taken for sequencing was memory CD4+ T cells from PBMCs. The subset: CD45RA-negative fraction. These receptors all stem from a man between 18 and 35 years old in good health. Some clones in this sample may be carry-over from other donors' samples.

The J gene is TRBJ2-7, the V gene TRBV20-1; tentative D call: TRBD1 (6 bases). This CDR3 contains 11 residues. Germline-derived CDR1 and CDR2 are DFQATT and SNEGSKA (reference sequence). The V and J ends lost 6 bases and 6 bases respectively, with 12 bases between them. CDR3 nucleotides: TGCAGTGCCCTTCTGGGGGCCGAGCAGTACTTC. Its protein product is CSALLGAEQYF.

The V and J genes are TRBV25-1 and TRBJ2-3; D ambiguous. Germline V gives CDR1 MGHDK, CDR2 SYGVNS. The CDR3 sequence is 13 residues long. The V end was cut by 3 bases, the J end by 9 bases, with 13 bases between. The CDR3 DNA sequence: TGTGCCAGCAGTGACCGGGCCCCGAGGACGCAGTATTTT. It translates to CASSDRAPRTQYF. Supplemented by reference TRBV25-1 and TRBJ2-3, the full variable domain reads EADIYQTPRYLVIGTGKKITLECSQTMGHDKMYWYQQDPGMELHLIHYSYGVNSTEKGDLSSESTVSRIRTEHFPLTLESARPSHTSQYLCASSDRAPRTQYFGPGTRLTVL.

Written as DNA, the CDR3 is TGTGCCAGTAGTCTTGGACAGGGGGCCAACGTCCTGACTTTC. As protein: CASSLGQGANVLTF. The chain is built from TRBV19 and TRBJ2-6; TRBD1 might be the D (6 bases). Germline V gene sequence: CDR1 LNHDA, CDR2 SQIVND (reference sequence). Trimming removed 5 bases at V and 4 bases at J, with 9 bases between. CDR3 length equals 14 residues.

The gene calls are TRBV7-2 and TRBJ1-2; D is possibly TRBD1 (6 bases). There are 15 residues in the CDR3. V lost 5 bases and J lost 0, with 13 bases in between. The germline V gene encodes CDR1 SGHTA and CDR2 FQGNSA. CDR3 bases: TGTGCCAGCAGCACCAGGGGAGCGACTAACTATGGCTACACCTTC. Amino acid sequence: CASSTRGATNYGYTF.

The chain has TRBV2 and TRBJ2-7; 9 bases align to TRBD2. The length of the CDR3 is 14 residues. Germline CDR1 reads SNHLY; CDR2 reads FYNNEI. V trimming: 7 bases; J trimming: 4 bases; junction bases outside the gene matches: 8. This CDR3 reads CASTNSGSGYEQYF. The CDR3 coding sequence is TGTGCCAGCACGAATAGCGGGAGTGGGTACGAGCAGTACTTC.

The chain couples TRBV6-4 to TRBJ2-5, with 9 nucleotides matching TRBD2. The V gene end was trimmed by 6 bases and the J gene end by 4 bases; junction bases not matched to a gene: 3. CDR1 is MRHNA and CDR2 is SNTAGT in the germline V gene. The CDR3 covers 13 residues. The CDR3 DNA follows: TGTGCCAGCAGCCAGACTAGCGGAGAGACCCAGTACTTC. Translating gives CASSQTSGETQYF.

The chain carries TRBV30 and TRBJ2-2, with D tentatively TRBD1 (6 bases). V was trimmed by 0 bases and J by 2 bases, leaving 10 bases between them. The CDR3 extends over 15 amino acids. CDR1 and CDR2 (germline): GTSNPN, SVGIG (reference sequence). The CDR3 here is CAWSVGHLNTGELFF. The CDR3 nucleotides are TGTGCCTGGAGTGTGGGACACCTAAACACCGGGGAGCTGTTTTTT.

The V gene is TRBV28, the J gene TRBJ2-7, with D possibly TRBD1 on 8 matching bases. CDR3 length: 12 residues. The germline gives CDR1 MDHEN, CDR2 SYDVKM. V lost 6 bases and J 7 bases, leaving 13 bases between the germline ends. The CDR3 DNA reads as TGTGCCAGCAGATCACAGGGGGGGGAGCAGTACTTC. Amino acids: CASRSQGGEQYF.